The 28 T cell receptor beta chains reported below all come from one sample, sequenced in a study. TCRdb independently ran MiXCR on the 5' RACE reads; one entry per CDR3 protein. The data contain over 55,000 distinct CDR3 sequences, just under 30% of them seen just once; the ten biggest clones take up 2% to 2.5%. The sequencing input was tumor-infiltrating naive CD4+ T cells sorted from the breast tumor. Subset noted: naive CD4+ T cells, CD4+CD45RA+CD25-. The receptor set was obtained from a female donor with breast cancer.

The gene calls are TRBV6-5 and TRBJ1-1, with D perhaps matching TRBD1 (5 bases). The germline V gene encodes CDR1 MNHEY and CDR2 SVGAGI. V was cut by 5 bases and J by 3 bases, with 13 bases left in between. The length of the CDR3 is 14 residues. CDR3 in DNA: TGTGCCAGCAGTCGGGACGGATGGGACACTGAAGCTTTCTTT. It translates to CASSRDGWDTEAFF.

For the CDR3, the DNA is TGTGCCAGCACTAGAACAGGCTCCTACAATGAGCAGTTCTTC. It specifies CASTRTGSYNEQFF. The chain combines TRBV12-3 or TRBV12-4 with TRBJ2-1, with a weak D call TRBD1 (5 bases). Trimming stripped 7 bases from V and 0 bases from J, with 10 bases between. The CDR3 extends over 14 amino acids.

The chain combines TRBV6-1 with TRBJ2-7; 8 bases agree with TRBD2. Germline loops: CDR1 MNHNS, CDR2 SASEGT. V lost 6 bases and J lost 3; bases outside the gene matches: 7. CDR3 length: 14 residues. DNA of the CDR3: TGTGCCAGCAGCCCCCGCGGGGGGAACTACGAGCAGTACTTC. This translates into CASSPRGGNYEQYF.

This clonotype was counted a few times. The genes are TRBV12-3 or TRBV12-4 and TRBJ1-2; no clear D. The V gene lost 1 base and the J gene lost 6 bases, with 9 bases spanning the gap. This CDR3 spans 13 amino acids. The CDR3 loop reads CASSLGAVDGYTF. As DNA, the CDR3 is TGTGCCAGCAGTTTAGGGGCCGTTGATGGCTACACCTTC.

Note on this clonotype: An end of the junction differs from the germline gene, which may be a read error. The chain recombines TRBV7-2 with TRBJ2-7; the match to TRBD1 covers 8 bases. Per the germline V gene, CDR1 is SGHTA and CDR2 is FQGNSA. The CDR3 is made up of 15 amino acids. The CDR3 loop is CAGSLGQGLTYEQYF. CDR3 DNA: TGTGCCGGCAGCCTAGGACAGGGCCTGACCTACGAGCAGTACTTC.

The chain has TRBV5-1 and TRBJ2-1; TRBD2 aligns across 8 bases. The CDR3 is 15 amino acids. V trimming: 6 bases; J trimming: 1 base; junction bases outside the gene matches: 6. The V gene's germline CDR1 is SGHRS and CDR2 YFSETQ. The DNA of the CDR3 is TGCGCCAGCACGGGGGGGCCGGAGTCCTACAATGAGCAGTTCTTC. Translation: CASTGGPESYNEQFF.

The chain links TRBV7-3 to TRBJ2-1; TRBD2 agrees at 8 bases. This CDR3 comprises 16 residues. Germline loops: CDR1 SGHTA, CDR2 FQGTGA. With 4 bases clipped from V and 8 bases from J, the junction kept 13 bases outside the gene matches. The CDR3, as DNA: TGTGCCAGCAGCTCGGTGCGGGGGGCGTTTATCGATGAGCAGTTCTTC. Its translation is CASSSVRGAFIDEQFF.

This chain links TRBV7-2 with TRBJ1-6; D gene uncertain. CDR1 and CDR2 (germline): SGHTA, FQGNSA. V lost 3 bases and J lost 6, with 6 bases in between. This CDR3 comprises 13 residues. As DNA, the CDR3 is TGTGCCAGCAGCTTGAATCCTAATTCACCCCTCCACTTT. Amino acids: CASSLNPNSPLHF.

The rearrangement joins TRBV24-1 to TRBJ2-7, with D tentatively TRBD1 (5 bases). In germline, CDR1 is KGHDR, CDR2 SFDVKD. Trimming left V 3 bases short and J 2 bases short, with 10 bases between. The CDR3 sequence is 14 residues long. In DNA form, the CDR3 reads TGTGCCACCAGTGATGACAGCGAACCCTACGAGCAGTACTTC. This encodes CATSDDSEPYEQYF.

This chain connects TRBV12-3 or TRBV12-4 to TRBJ2-5; TRBD2 matches at 11 bases. The CDR3 runs 15 residues. J was trimmed by 4 bases and V by 5 bases; bases with no gene match: 6. In DNA, the CDR3 is TGTGCCAGCAGTCCAAATACTAGCGGGGGAGAGACCCAGTACTTC. As protein: CASSPNTSGGETQYF.

This clonotype has a count of ten or more. This sequence joins TRBV29-1 and TRBJ2-1; 8 bases match TRBD2. Unmatched junction bases numbered 6, after V lost 5 bases and J lost 0 bases. This CDR3 has 15 amino acids. Per the germline V gene, CDR1 is SQVTM and CDR2 is ANQGSEA. The CDR3 DNA reads TGCAGCGTTCTCTTAGCGGGACGCTCCTACAATGAGCAGTTCTTC. This codes for CSVLLAGRSYNEQFF.

V usage is TRBV5-6 and J usage is TRBJ2-7, with D hard to call. There are 14 residues in the CDR3. Between the trimmed V and J ends, which lost 3 bases and 0 bases, there was a span of 10 bases. The germline CDR1 and CDR2 sequences are SGHDT and YYEEEE. The CDR3 region has the DNA TGTGCCAGCAGCTCCGGAGTTAGCTCCTACGAGCAGTACTTC. It specifies CASSSGVSSYEQYF. The complete variable domain, with remaining parts taken from reference TRBV5-6 and TRBJ2-7, reads DAGVTQSPTHLIKTRGQQVTLRCSPKSGHDTVSWYQQALGQGPQFIFQYYEEEERQRGNFPDRFSGHQFPNYSSELNVNALLLGDSALYLCASSSGVSSYEQYFGPGTRLTVT.

This clonotype was observed many times. The chain joins TRBV6-5 to TRBJ1-5, with 7 positions matching TRBD1. V lost 6 bases and J lost 3; bases outside the gene matches: 2. Germline V gives CDR1 MNHEY, CDR2 SVGAGI. The CDR3 is 13 amino acids. The CDR3: CASSGQANQPQHF. CDR3 bases: TGTGCCAGCAGCGGACAGGCCAATCAGCCCCAGCATTTT.

This clonotype was seen a few times. This chain uses TRBV10-3 with TRBJ2-2; perhaps TRBD2 as D (5 bases). The CDR3 runs to 13 residues. Germline CDR1 ENHRY, CDR2 SYGVKD. The ends were cut back, 10 bases at V and 3 bases at J, with 12 bases in the middle. CDR3 in DNA: TGTGCCACCGGACTGGGAGACACCGGGGAGCTGTTTTTT. Protein product: CATGLGDTGELFF.

With respect to this clonotype: At one end, the junction sequence differs from germline, possibly due to a read error. The chain recombines TRBV6-5 with TRBJ1-6, with a weak D call TRBD1 (6 bases). Germline V gene sequence: CDR1 MNHEY, CDR2 SVGAGI. The CDR3 extends over 14 amino acids. CDR3 DNA sequence: TGTGCCACCAGGCGGGGGCTTTATAAGTCACCCCTCCACTTT. Translating gives CATRRGLYKSPLHF.

The V gene is TRBV7-6, the J gene TRBJ2-4; D ambiguous. V lost 5 bases and J 3 bases, leaving 11 bases between the germline ends. This CDR3 is 14 amino acids long. In germline, CDR1 is SGHVS, CDR2 FNYEAQ. As DNA, the CDR3 is TGTGCCAGCAGCGATACTTATCGCAAAAACATTCAGTACTTC. Residues: CASSDTYRKNIQYF.

The chain combines TRBV29-1 with TRBJ1-1; 7 bases agree with TRBD1. From germline, CDR1 is SQVTM and CDR2 ANQGSEA. The V segment lost 6 bases and the J segment 4 bases; nucleotides outside the gene matches: 8. This CDR3 region has 13 residues. CDR3 in amino acids: CSVQTGRVTEAFF. The CDR3 coding sequence is TGCAGCGTCCAGACAGGGCGGGTCACTGAAGCTTTCTTT.

The chain carries TRBV18 and TRBJ1-6; possible D gene TRBD1, 5 bases. V was clipped by 3 bases and J by 10 bases, with 19 bases between them. Per the germline V gene, CDR1 is KGHSH and CDR2 is LQKENI. The CDR3 is 16 residues long. The chain's CDR3 is CASSPSRGRAGSPLHF. The DNA for the CDR3 is TGTGCCAGCTCACCCTCCCGAGGCAGGGCAGGATCACCCCTCCACTTT. Full variable domain (rest looked up from reference TRBV18 and TRBJ1-6): NAGVMQNPRHLVRRRGQEARLRCSPMKGHSHVYWYRQLPEEGLKFMVYLQKENIIDESGMPKERFSAEFPKEGPSILRIQQVVRGDSAAYFCASSPSRGRAGSPLHFGNGTRLTVT.

The V gene is TRBV3-1, the J gene TRBJ1-2; no clear D. The CDR3 totals 15 residues. Trimming left V 5 bases short and J 0 bases short, with 13 bases between. Germline loops: CDR1 LGHDT, CDR2 YNNKEL (reference sequence). CDR3 bases: TGTGCCAGCAGCAGAGTTGACGGAGCTAACTATGGCTACACCTTC. Amino acids: CASSRVDGANYGYTF. Full variable domain (rest looked up from reference TRBV3-1 and TRBJ1-2): DTAVSQTPKYLVTQMGNDKSIKCEQNLGHDTMYWYKQDSKKFLKIMFSYNNKELIINETVPNRFSPKSPDKAHLNLHINSLELGDSAVYFCASSRVDGANYGYTFGSGTRLTVV.

The rearrangement uses TRBV5-1 and TRBJ1-1; D is unclear. Per the germline V gene, CDR1 is SGHRS and CDR2 is YFSETQ. CDR3 length: 13 amino acids. The V end was cut by 6 bases, the J end by 0 bases, with 9 bases between. DNA for the CDR3: TGCGCCAGCAAGGAGTTTATGAACACTGAAGCTTTCTTT. This sequence encodes CASKEFMNTEAFF. The full variable domain, its missing parts supplied by reference TRBV5-1 and TRBJ1-1, is KAGVTQTPRYLIKTRGQQVTLSCSPISGHRSVSWYQQTPGQGLQFLFEYFSETQRNKGNFPGRFSGRQFSNSRSEMNVSTLELGDSALYLCASKEFMNTEAFFGQGTRLTVV.

The chain joins TRBV20-1 to TRBJ1-1, with D maybe TRBD1 (5 bases). The V gene's germline CDR1 is DFQATT and CDR2 SNEGSKA (reference sequence). The CDR3 is 10 residues long. V shed 3 bases and J shed 11 bases, with 10 bases lying between them. CDR3 in amino acids: CSARGGVAFF. CDR3 coding DNA: TGCAGTGCTAGGGGGGGGGTCGCTTTCTTT.

A word on this clonotype: Its ends do not fully match the called genes, so a read error is possible. The chain has TRBV6-2 or TRBV6-3 and TRBJ2-3; 8 nucleotides agree with TRBD2. The CDR3 extends over 14 amino acids. CDR1 MNHEY and CDR2 SVGEGT come from the germline V gene. This CDR3 is CAGSAGTRDFVEYF. Here the CDR3 DNA reads TGTGCCGGCAGTGCCGGGACTAGGGACTTTGTGGAGTATTTT.

A note on this clonotype: Its ends do not fully match the called genes, so a read error is possible. The rearrangement uses TRBV20-1 and TRBJ2-1; TRBD2 aligns across 9 bases. The CDR3 length is 14 residues. Germline-derived CDR1 and CDR2 are DFQATT and SNEGSKA (reference sequence). Written as DNA, the CDR3 is TGCAGTGCCAGAGCGGGGGGTGGGTACAATGAGCAGTTCTTC. Its protein is CSARAGGGYNEQFF.

V and J are TRBV29-1 and TRBJ1-2, with D uncertain. Germline V lookup: CDR1 SQVTM, CDR2 ANQGSEA. The germline V and J ends were trimmed by 4 bases and 0 bases, with 15 bases remaining between them. This CDR3 is 15 amino acids long. CDR3 protein: CSVVTEPPANYGYTF. DNA of the CDR3: TGCAGCGTTGTAACAGAACCGCCAGCTAACTATGGCTACACCTTC.

The chain carries TRBV29-1 and TRBJ2-5; TRBD2 matches at 9 bases. This CDR3 is 13 amino acids long. With 3 bases clipped from V and 7 bases from J, the junction kept 6 bases outside the gene matches. CDR1 and CDR2 from the germline V gene are SQVTM and ANQGSEA. The CDR3 DNA reads TGCAGCGTTGATGTGGGACTAGCAGGGACCCAGTACTTC. Translated: CSVDVGLAGTQYF.

This clonotype was recorded at least ten times. In DNA form, the CDR3 reads TGTGCCAGCAGCTGGGGCCTTGGCGAGCAGTACTTC. It encodes CASSWGLGEQYF. The chain has TRBV7-2 and TRBJ2-7; D might be TRBD1 (5 bases). Germline values: CDR1 SGHTA, CDR2 FQGNSA. V gave up 4 bases and J gave up 6 bases, with 10 bases separating them. CDR3 size: 12 residues. Full variable domain (remainder filled in from reference TRBV7-2 and TRBJ2-7): GAGVSQSPSNKVTEKGKDVELRCDPISGHTALYWYRQSLGQGLEFLIYFQGNSAPDKSGLPSDRFSAERTGGSVSTLTIQRTQQEDSAVYLCASSWGLGEQYFGPGTRLTVT.

This clonotype showed up just a few times. This chain connects TRBV7-8 to TRBJ1-2, with D perhaps TRBD1 (5 bases). CDR3 length: 15 amino acids. Germline V CDR1 and CDR2: SGHVS, FQNEAQ. V lost 3 bases and J 8 bases, leaving 19 bases between the germline ends. Here the CDR3 reads CASSFSRGARSGYTF. The CDR3 DNA sequence: TGTGCCAGCAGCTTCTCCAGAGGGGCGCGATCGGGCTACACCTTC.

This clonotype was detected ten times or more. The chain employs TRBV7-3 and TRBJ1-2, with 8 bases aligning to TRBD1. Looked up from germline, CDR1 is SGHTA and CDR2 is FQGTGA. This CDR3 is built from 13 residues. Unmatched junction bases numbered 7, after V lost 5 bases and J lost 8 bases. CDR3 sequence (DNA): TGTGCCAGCAGCCCTGGACAGGGAGGAGGCTACACCTTC. Its protein product is CASSPGQGGGYTF.